This is a list of T cell receptor beta chains from one sample in a study of Tregs in tolerant kidney transplant recipients. Measured with immunoSEQ multiplex PCR; TCRdb has only the in-frame clones, and not every one. The sample lists about 64,000 clones; nearly 98% were seen once. The starting material was Tregs from blood, obtained before the transplant. Receptor source: a human donor who received a combined kidney and bone marrow transplant. Both conserved end residues are part of each CDR3. The D gene is left open where the match is weak. Where a row states a size, it is once, few, many or the class of an expanded clone; other rows omit it.

j_call,d_call,clone_size,v_call,cdr3_aa,cdr3_nt
TRBJ1-1,-,-,TRBV6-6,CASSYRGGYTEAFF,TGTGCCAGCAGTTACCGGGGGGGATACACTGAAGCTTTCTTT
TRBJ2-4,TRBD2,-,TRBV5-8,CASSLASGRLHIQYF,TGTGCCAGCAGCTTGGCTAGCGGGAGGTTGCACATTCAGTACTTC
TRBJ1-2,-,-,TRBV6-5,CASGQLYGYTF,TGTGCCAGCGGACAGCTCTATGGCTACACCTTC
TRBJ2-2,TRBD1,-,TRBV9,CASSVTGGTSGELFF,TGTGCCAGCAGCGTGACAGGGGGGACATCCGGGGAGCTGTTTTTT
TRBJ1-1,TRBD1,-,TRBV6-1,CASRDRGLYTEAFF,TGTGCCAGCAGGGACAGGGGGCTTTACACTGAAGCTTTCTTT
TRBJ2-3,-,once,TRBV7-2,CASSPRAGILTDTQYF,TGTGCCAGCAGCCCACGGGCGGGAATACTCACAGATACGCAGTATTTT
TRBJ2-7,TRBD1,once,TRBV7-2,CASSLLGTASYEQYF,TGTGCCAGCAGCTTATTGGGGACAGCCTCCTACGAGCAGTACTTC
TRBJ1-5,-,-,TRBV5-1,CASSLAGFPNQPQHF,TGCGCCAGCAGCTTGGCAGGGTTTCCCAATCAGCCCCAGCATTTT
TRBJ2-5,TRBD1,-,TRBV4-1,CASSPTGGERGQYF,TGCGCCAGCAGCCCGACAGGGGGCGAGCGGGGACAGTACTTC
TRBJ1-2,TRBD1,-,TRBV5-4,CASSLGDRGYGYTF,TGTGCCAGCAGCTTGGGGGACAGGGGGTATGGCTACACCTTC
TRBJ2-7,TRBD1,-,TRBV7-2,CASSLVSQGEYEQYF,TGTGCCAGCAGCTTAGTTAGTCAGGGGGAATACGAGCAGTACTTC
TRBJ2-2,TRBD2,once,TRBV5-1,CASSRWTSGGNTGELFF,TGCGCCAGCAGCCGCTGGACTAGCGGGGGGAACACCGGGGAGCTGTTTTTT
TRBJ2-5,-,once,TRBV4-2,CASSQAGPDQETQYF,TGTGCCAGCAGCCAGGCAGGTCCCGACCAAGAGACCCAGTACTTC
TRBJ1-5,-,-,TRBV7-8,CASSGSRGFVGNQPQHF,TGTGCCAGCAGCGGCAGCCGAGGGTTCGTGGGCAATCAGCCCCAGCATTTT
TRBJ2-7,-,-,TRBV5-1,CASSLYSGASYEQYF,TGCGCCAGCAGCTTATATTCAGGGGCTTCCTACGAGCAGTACTTC
TRBJ2-7,-,-,TRBV4-2,CASSQEGASSYEQYF,TGTGCCAGCAGCCAAGAGGGAGCTAGCTCCTACGAGCAGTACTTC
TRBJ2-2,TRBD1,-,TRBV30,CAWVRDRGPTGELFF,TGTGCCTGGGTTAGGGACAGGGGGCCGACCGGGGAGCTGTTTTTT
TRBJ1-2,-,once,TRBV4-3,CASSPEGRVGYGYTF,TGCGCCAGCAGCCCCGAAGGCAGGGTGGGCTATGGCTACACCTTC
TRBJ2-7,-,-,TRBV10-3,CAIMGSSYEQYF,TGTGCCATCATGGGGAGCTCCTACGAGCAGTACTTC
TRBJ1-2,TRBD1,-,TRBV7-2,CASSQGGGTEYGYTF,TGTGCCAGCAGCCAGGGGGGTGGGACGGAATATGGCTACACCTTC
TRBJ2-5,TRBD2,-,TRBV5-1,CASSLAGGLETQYF,TGCGCCAGCAGCCTAGCGGGGGGCTTGGAGACCCAGTACTTC
TRBJ2-5,-,-,TRBV6-1,CASSAVGGRWETQYF,TGTGCCAGCAGCGCAGTGGGGGGGCGCTGGGAGACCCAGTACTTC
TRBJ2-5,-,-,TRBV7-2,CASSLVSGGETQYF,TGTGCCAGCAGCTTAGTTAGTGGGGGGGAGACCCAGTACTTC
TRBJ2-3,-,-,TRBV7-9,CASSTEVVYTQYF,TGTGCCAGCAGCACGGAGGTGGTGTATACGCAGTATTTT
TRBJ2-5,-,-,TRBV27,CASSFRETQYF,TGTGCCAGCAGTTTTCGAGAGACCCAGTACTTC
TRBJ2-1,TRBD2,-,TRBV9,CASSVVAGGYNEQFF,TGTGCCAGCAGCGTAGTAGCGGGGGGATACAATGAGCAGTTCTTC
TRBJ2-1,TRBD2,-,TRBV6-4,CASTDAGERDYNEQFF,TGTGCCAGCACCGACGCCGGGGAGCGGGATTACAATGAGCAGTTCTTC
TRBJ1-1,TRBD1,-,TRBV7-2,CASSFLDRGFANTEAFF,TGTGCCAGCAGCTTTTTAGACAGGGGATTCGCGAACACTGAAGCTTTCTTT